This T cell receptor beta chain originates from a study of Tregs in tolerant kidney transplant recipients. Study-wide results and limits: Tolerant patients' donor-specific Tregs expanded beyond overall Tregs, suggesting antigen-driven growth. For some patients, primers changed over time, blocking nucleotide-level comparison.

CDR1 and CDR2 from the germline V gene are MDHEN and SYDVKM. CDR3 length: 15 amino acids. The J segment lost 4 bases and the V segment lost 5 bases, leaving 7 bases of the junction unmatched. Assay: immunoSEQ multiplex PCR; the TCRdb copy retains only in-frame clones and omits some. This table has around 61,000 clones, about 90% appearing once. Mixed chimerism was transient after nonmyeloablative marrow transplants from related graft donors. Unstimulated Tregs (CD4+CD25+CD127-) and CD4+CD25- non-Tregs were sorted from PBMCs. As concerns this clone: The antigen remains undetermined.

The receptor comes from a human patient who received a combined kidney and bone marrow transplant. Some T cells may have originated in the graft donor. The rearrangement links TRBV28 to TRBJ2-5, with 10 bases identical to TRBD1. Sequencing used CD4+ T cells from blood (PBMCs), obtained 6 months after the transplant. CDR3 region: CASSPRTGGLETQYF. DNA of the CDR3: TGTGCCAGCAGTCCCAGGACAGGGGGTTTAGAGACCCAGTACTTC.